A selection of T cell receptor beta chains follows, all from one sample in a study of blood T cell repertoires in COVID-19. The repertoire was sequenced with immunoSEQ multiplex PCR; TCRdb's copy has only in-frame clones and lacks some. The sample lists roughly 26,000 clones; 92% were seen once. Source material: peripheral blood. The source of these receptors is a human donor in a cohort sampled during active COVID-19. CDR3s include the opening cysteine and the closing phenylalanine or tryptophan. The D gene is left open where the match is weak. The size field is filled for only some rows; it gives once, few, many or a size class.

v_call	clone_size	j_call	d_call	cdr3_aa	cdr3_nt
TRBV3-1/TRBV3-2	once	TRBJ2-6	-	CASSQDLLPIVLTF	TGTGCCAGCAGCCAAGATCTCTTGCCTATCGTCCTGACTTTC
TRBV5-1	-	TRBJ1-2	-	CASSLENRAASYTF	TGCGCCAGCAGCTTGGAAAACAGGGCAGCAAGCTACACCTTC
TRBV5-1	-	TRBJ1-4	-	CASSWSGHWNEKLFF	TGCGCCAGCAGCTGGTCGGGACACTGGAATGAAAAACTGTTTTTT
TRBV6-4	once	TRBJ2-1	-	CASSDESGSNEQFF	TGTGCCAGCAGTGACGAGTCTGGGAGCAATGAGCAGTTCTTC
TRBV29-1	-	TRBJ2-1	TRBD1	CSVRPGQGAPRSYNEQFF	TGCAGCGTTAGGCCGGGACAGGGGGCCCCCCGTTCCTACAATGAGCAGTTCTTC
TRBV13	-	TRBJ2-7	TRBD1	CASSLAGQKGLF	TGTGCCAGCAGCTTAGCGGGACAGAAGGGGCTCTTC
TRBV7-9	-	TRBJ1-1	-	CASSSGVGTEAFF	TGTGCCAGCAGCTCCGGGGTTGGCACTGAAGCTTTCTTT
TRBV6-5	-	TRBJ2-7	-	CASRPHYTAYEQYF	TGTGCCAGCAGACCCCATTACACCGCCTACGAGCAGTACTTC
TRBV5-4	-	TRBJ2-3	-	CASSPGRGGSTDTQYF	TGTGCCAGCAGCCCCGGTAGGGGGGGCAGCACAGATACGCAGTATTTT
TRBV10-3	-	TRBJ1-1	TRBD1	CAIGSGTGVMNTEAFF	TGTGCCATCGGCTCCGGGACAGGGGTTATGAACACTGAAGCTTTCTTT
TRBV7-9	-	TRBJ1-1	-	CASSLVGVAEAFF	TGTGCCAGCAGCTTAGTAGGGGTGGCTGAAGCTTTCTTT
TRBV7-6	-	TRBJ1-4	-	CASSFGMIDEKLFF	TGTGCCAGCAGCTTCGGGATGATCGATGAAAAACTGTTTTTT
TRBV18	-	TRBJ1-3	-	CASSPSLSSGNTIYF	TGTGCCAGCTCACCCTCCCTGAGCTCTGGAAACACCATATATTTT
TRBV29-1	-	TRBJ1-2	-	CSVGGGFPYYGYTF	TGCAGCGTTGGGGGGGGTTTTCCCTATTATGGCTACACCTTC
TRBV5-4	-	TRBJ2-1	TRBD2	CASSSLAGGPSEQFF	TGTGCCAGCAGCTCCCTAGCGGGGGGGCCTAGTGAGCAGTTCTTC
TRBV24-1	-	TRBJ2-2	TRBD1	CATSDPGQGTNTGELFF	TGTGCCACCAGTGATCCGGGACAGGGGACGAACACCGGGGAGCTGTTTTTT
TRBV3-1/TRBV3-2	once	TRBJ2-1	TRBD2	CASSQDGGSEQFF	TGTGCCAGCAGCCAAGACGGCGGGAGTGAGCAGTTCTTC
TRBV6-6	-	TRBJ1-5	-	CASTGVSNQPQHF	TGTGCCAGCACAGGGGTTAGCAATCAGCCCCAGCATTTT
TRBV6-6	-	TRBJ2-1	-	CASSYSTGDEQFF	TGTGCCAGCAGTTACTCTACGGGGGATGAGCAGTTCTTC
TRBV10-1	-	TRBJ2-1	TRBD2	CASSESWGGGIHEQFF	TGCGCCAGCAGTGAGTCGTGGGGCGGGGGGATCCATGAGCAGTTCTTC
TRBV25-1	-	TRBJ1-2	TRBD1	CASSEQGARGYTF	TGTGCCAGCAGTGAGCAGGGGGCCAGAGGCTACACCTTC
TRBV25-1	-	TRBJ1-1	-	CASSQTGIVNTEAFF	TGTGCCAGCAGTCAAACAGGGATAGTCAACACTGAAGCTTTCTTT
TRBV6-2/TRBV6-3	-	TRBJ1-2	TRBD1	CASSLPSTWDRGKRIGGYTF	TGTGCCAGCAGTTTACCCTCAACCTGGGACAGGGGTAAGAGGATTGGTGGCTACACCTTC
TRBV12-3/TRBV12-4	-	TRBJ1-1	-	CASSPIGVTEAFF	TGTGCCAGCAGCCCTATAGGGGTAACTGAAGCTTTCTTT
TRBV27	-	TRBJ1-2	TRBD1	CASSPLRDRDGYTF	TGTGCCAGCAGTCCCCTCCGGGACAGGGATGGCTACACCTTC
TRBV28	-	TRBJ1-5	-	CASSQGGQPQHF	TGTGCCAGCAGTCAGGGTGGTCAGCCCCAGCATTTT
TRBV7-2	-	TRBJ2-1	-	CASSLAYWGDNEQFF	TGTGCCAGCAGCTTAGCGTATTGGGGAGACAATGAGCAGTTCTTC
TRBV7-3	-	TRBJ2-5	-	CASSLILGETQYF	TGTGCCAGCAGCTTAATTCTCGGAGAGACCCAGTACTTC
TRBV19	-	TRBJ1-2	TRBD1	CASTIAGSDRGYGYTF	TGTGCCAGTACCATAGCGGGGTCGGACAGGGGGTATGGCTACACCTTC
TRBV5-6	-	TRBJ1-2	-	CASGVADGYTF	TGTGCCAGCGGCGTAGCTGATGGCTACACCTTC
TRBV6-5	-	TRBJ1-4	-	CASSTTGNNEKLFF	TGTGCCAGCAGTACGACAGGCAATAATGAAAAACTGTTTTTT
TRBV3-1/TRBV3-2	-	TRBJ1-1	-	CASSQQQGSEAFF	TGTGCCAGCAGCCAACAACAGGGCTCTGAAGCTTTCTTT
TRBV5-1	-	TRBJ2-5	-	CASSLRLDYPGTQYF	TGCGCCAGCAGCTTGAGACTGGACTATCCCGGGACCCAGTACTTC
TRBV18	-	TRBJ2-1	-	CASSQQRTVNEQFF	TGTGCCAGCTCACAGCAAAGGACAGTCAATGAGCAGTTCTTC
TRBV6-5	-	TRBJ1-2	TRBD1	CASSYSTQGDYGYTF	TGTGCCAGCAGTTACTCGACCCAGGGGGACTATGGCTACACCTTC
TRBV5-1	-	TRBJ1-4	-	CASSLGLTKANEKLFF	TGCGCCAGCAGCTTGGGTCTGACAAAGGCTAATGAAAAACTGTTTTTT
TRBV3-1/TRBV3-2	-	TRBJ2-1	-	CASSRRSYNEQFF	TGTGCCAGCAGCCGGCGGAGCTACAATGAGCAGTTCTTC